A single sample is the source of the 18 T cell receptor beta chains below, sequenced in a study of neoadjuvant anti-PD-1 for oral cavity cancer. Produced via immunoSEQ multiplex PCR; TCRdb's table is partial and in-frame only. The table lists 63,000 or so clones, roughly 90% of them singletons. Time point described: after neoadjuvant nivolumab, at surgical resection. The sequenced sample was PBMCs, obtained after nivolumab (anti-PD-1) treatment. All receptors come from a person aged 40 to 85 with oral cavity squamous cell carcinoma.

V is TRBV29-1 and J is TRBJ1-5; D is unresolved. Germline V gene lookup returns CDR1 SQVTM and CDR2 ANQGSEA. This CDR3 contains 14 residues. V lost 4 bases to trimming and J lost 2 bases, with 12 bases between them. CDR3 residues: CSVGDDVGNQPQHF. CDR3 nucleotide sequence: TGCAGCGTTGGAGACGATGTCGGCAATCAGCCCCAGCATTTT.

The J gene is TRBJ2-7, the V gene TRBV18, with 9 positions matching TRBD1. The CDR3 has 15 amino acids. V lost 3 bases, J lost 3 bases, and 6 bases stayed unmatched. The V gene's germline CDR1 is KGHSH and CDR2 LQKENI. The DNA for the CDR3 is TGTGCCAGCTCACCGCTTCCGGGACAGGGCTACGAGCAGTACTTC. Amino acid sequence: CASSPLPGQGYEQYF.

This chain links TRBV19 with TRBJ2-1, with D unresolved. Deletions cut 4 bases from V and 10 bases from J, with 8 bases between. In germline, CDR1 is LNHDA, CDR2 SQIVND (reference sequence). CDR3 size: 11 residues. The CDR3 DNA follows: TGTGCCAGTAGTACCCGGAAAGAGCAGTTCTTC. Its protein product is CASSTRKEQFF.

The CDR3 DNA is TGCGCCAGCAGCTTCTATATCACTTCACCCCTCCACTTT. Translation gives CASSFYITSPLHF. V gene TRBV5-1 combines with J gene TRBJ1-6, with no clear D. This CDR3 spans 13 amino acids. V was trimmed by 2 bases and J by 9 bases, leaving 9 bases between them. In germline, CDR1 is SGHRS, CDR2 YFSETQ.

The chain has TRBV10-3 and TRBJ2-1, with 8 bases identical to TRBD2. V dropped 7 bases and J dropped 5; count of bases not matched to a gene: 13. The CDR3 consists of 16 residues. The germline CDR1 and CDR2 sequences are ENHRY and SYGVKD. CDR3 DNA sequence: TGTGCCATCATGGTGGGTTGGATAGCGGGACACAATGAGCAGTTCTTC. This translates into CAIMVGWIAGHNEQFF.

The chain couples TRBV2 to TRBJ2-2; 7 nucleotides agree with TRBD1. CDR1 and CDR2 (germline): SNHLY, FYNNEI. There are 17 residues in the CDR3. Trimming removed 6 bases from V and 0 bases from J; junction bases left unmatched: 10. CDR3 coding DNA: TGTGCCAGCAGATTCCACCCGGGACAGCCGAACACCGGGGAGCTGTTTTTT. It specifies CASRFHPGQPNTGELFF.

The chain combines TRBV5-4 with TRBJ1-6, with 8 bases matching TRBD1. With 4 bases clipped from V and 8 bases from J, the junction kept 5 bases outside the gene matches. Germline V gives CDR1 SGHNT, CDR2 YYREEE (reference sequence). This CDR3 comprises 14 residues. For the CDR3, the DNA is TGTGCCAGCAGCACAGGACAGGGTTATTCACCCCTCCACTTT. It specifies CASSTGQGYSPLHF.

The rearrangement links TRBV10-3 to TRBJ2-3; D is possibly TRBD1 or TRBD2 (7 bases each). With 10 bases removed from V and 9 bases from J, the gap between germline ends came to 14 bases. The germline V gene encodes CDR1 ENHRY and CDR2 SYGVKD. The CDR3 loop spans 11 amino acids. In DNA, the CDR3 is TGTGCCACCCAGCGGGGACAGACGCAGTATTTT. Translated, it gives CATQRGQTQYF.

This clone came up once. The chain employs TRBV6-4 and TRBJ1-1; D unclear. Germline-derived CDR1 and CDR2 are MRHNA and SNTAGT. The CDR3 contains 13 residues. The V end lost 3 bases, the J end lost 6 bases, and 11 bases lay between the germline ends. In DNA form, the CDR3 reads TGTGCCAGCAGTGAGGACTTTACCGCTGAAGCTTTCTTT. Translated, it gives CASSEDFTAEAFF.

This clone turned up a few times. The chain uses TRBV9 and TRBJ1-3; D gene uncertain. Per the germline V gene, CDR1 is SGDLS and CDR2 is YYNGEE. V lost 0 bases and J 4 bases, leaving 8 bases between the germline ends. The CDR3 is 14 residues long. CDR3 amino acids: CASSVAHAGNTIYF. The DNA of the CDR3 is TGTGCCAGCAGCGTAGCCCACGCCGGAAACACCATATATTTT.

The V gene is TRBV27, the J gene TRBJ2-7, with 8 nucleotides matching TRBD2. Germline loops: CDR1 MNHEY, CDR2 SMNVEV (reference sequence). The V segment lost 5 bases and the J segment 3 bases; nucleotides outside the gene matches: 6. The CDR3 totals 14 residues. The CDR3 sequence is CASSLTGLGYEQYF. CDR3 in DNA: TGTGCCAGCAGTCTCACGGGACTAGGCTACGAGCAGTACTTC.

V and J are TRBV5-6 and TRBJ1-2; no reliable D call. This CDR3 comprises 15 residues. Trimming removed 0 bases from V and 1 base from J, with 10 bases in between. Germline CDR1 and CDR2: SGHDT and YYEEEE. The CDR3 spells CASSLEAVNNYGYTF. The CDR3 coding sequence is TGTGCCAGCAGCTTGGAGGCGGTGAATAACTATGGCTACACCTTC.

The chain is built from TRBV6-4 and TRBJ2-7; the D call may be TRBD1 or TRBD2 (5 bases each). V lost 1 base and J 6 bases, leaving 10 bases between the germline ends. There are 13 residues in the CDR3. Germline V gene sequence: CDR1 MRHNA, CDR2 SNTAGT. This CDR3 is CASSDWAGSEQYF. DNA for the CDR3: TGTGCCAGCAGTGACTGGGCAGGGAGCGAGCAGTACTTC.

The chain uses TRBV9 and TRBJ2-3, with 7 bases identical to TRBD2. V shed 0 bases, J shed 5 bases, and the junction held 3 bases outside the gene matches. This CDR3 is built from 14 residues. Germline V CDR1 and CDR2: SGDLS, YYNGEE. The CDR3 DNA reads TGTGCCAGCAGCGTAGGTGGGAGGGTAGATACGCAGTATTTT. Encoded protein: CASSVGGRVDTQYF.

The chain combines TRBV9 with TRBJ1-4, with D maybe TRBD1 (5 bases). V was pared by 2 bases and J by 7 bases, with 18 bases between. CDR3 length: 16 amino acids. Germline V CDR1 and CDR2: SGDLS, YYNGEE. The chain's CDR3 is CASSVASGTVAEKLFF. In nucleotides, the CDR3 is TGTGCCAGCAGCGTGGCCTCCGGGACGGTCGCTGAAAAACTGTTTTTT.

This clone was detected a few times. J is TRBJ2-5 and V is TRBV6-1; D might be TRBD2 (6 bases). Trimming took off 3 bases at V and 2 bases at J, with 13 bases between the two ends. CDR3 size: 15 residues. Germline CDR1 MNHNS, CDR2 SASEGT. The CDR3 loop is CASSDWASEQETQYF. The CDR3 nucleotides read TGTGCCAGCAGTGACTGGGCTAGCGAACAAGAGACCCAGTACTTC.

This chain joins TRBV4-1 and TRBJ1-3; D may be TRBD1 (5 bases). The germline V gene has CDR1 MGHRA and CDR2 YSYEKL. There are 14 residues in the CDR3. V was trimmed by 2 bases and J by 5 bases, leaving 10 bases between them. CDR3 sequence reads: CASSQWGDRNTIYF. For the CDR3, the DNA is TGCGCCAGCAGCCAATGGGGGGATCGAAACACCATATATTTT.

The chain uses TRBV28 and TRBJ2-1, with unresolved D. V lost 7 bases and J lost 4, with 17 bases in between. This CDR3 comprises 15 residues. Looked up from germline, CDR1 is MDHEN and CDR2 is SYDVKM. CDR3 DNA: TGTGCCAGCACTCCAAATCCCTCCCCGTACAATGAGCAGTTCTTC. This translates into CASTPNPSPYNEQFF.